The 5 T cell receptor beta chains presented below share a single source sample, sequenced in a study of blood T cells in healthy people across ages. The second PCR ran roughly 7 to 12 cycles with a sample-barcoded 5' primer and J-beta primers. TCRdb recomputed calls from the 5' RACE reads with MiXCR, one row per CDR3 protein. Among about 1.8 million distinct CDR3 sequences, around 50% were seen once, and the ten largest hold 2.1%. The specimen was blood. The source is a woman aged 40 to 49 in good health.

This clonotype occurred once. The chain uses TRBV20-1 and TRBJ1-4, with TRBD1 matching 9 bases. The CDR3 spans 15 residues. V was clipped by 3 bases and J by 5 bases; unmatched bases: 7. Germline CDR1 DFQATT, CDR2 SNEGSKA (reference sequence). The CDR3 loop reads CSARGPGQGNEKLFF. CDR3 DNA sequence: TGCAGTGCTAGGGGACCGGGACAGGGAAATGAAAAACTGTTTTTT.

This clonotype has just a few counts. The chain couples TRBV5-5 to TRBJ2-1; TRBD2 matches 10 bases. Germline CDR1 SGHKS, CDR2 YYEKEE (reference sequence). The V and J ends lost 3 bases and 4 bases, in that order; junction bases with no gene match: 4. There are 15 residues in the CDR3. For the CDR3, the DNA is TGTGCCAGCAGCTCCCCAGCGGGGGGGTACAATGAGCAGTTCTTC. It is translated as CASSSPAGGYNEQFF.

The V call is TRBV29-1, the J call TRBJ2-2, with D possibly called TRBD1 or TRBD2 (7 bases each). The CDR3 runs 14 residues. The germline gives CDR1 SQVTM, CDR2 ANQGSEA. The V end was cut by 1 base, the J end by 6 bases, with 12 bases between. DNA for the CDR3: TGCAGCGTTGAAGCGGCAGGGGGGGCCGGGGAGCTGTTTTTT. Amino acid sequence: CSVEAAGGAGELFF.

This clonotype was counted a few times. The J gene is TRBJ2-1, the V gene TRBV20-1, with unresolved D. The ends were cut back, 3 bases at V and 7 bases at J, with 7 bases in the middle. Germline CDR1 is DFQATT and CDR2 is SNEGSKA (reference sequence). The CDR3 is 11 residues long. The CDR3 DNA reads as TGCAGTGCTAGTTTCCTGAATGAGCAGTTCTTC. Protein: CSASFLNEQFF.

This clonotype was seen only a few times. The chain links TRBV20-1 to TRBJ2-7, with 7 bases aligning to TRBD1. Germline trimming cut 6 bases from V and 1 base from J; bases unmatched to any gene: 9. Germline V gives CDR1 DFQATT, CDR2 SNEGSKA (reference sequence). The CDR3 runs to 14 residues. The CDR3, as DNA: TGCAGTGCGACGACAGGGAGTGCGTCCTACGAGCAGTACTTC. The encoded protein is CSATTGSASYEQYF.